A selection of T cell receptor beta chains follows, all from one sample in a study of identical twins. TCRdb re-analysed the 5' RACE reads in MiXCR, keeping a single row per CDR3 protein. The table has roughly 1,500,000 distinct CDR3 sequences, about 30% seen once. Sequences were obtained from cord blood. The receptors shown here come from a newborn girl in good health. The CDR3 runs from the conserved cysteine through the conserved F or W. A D gene is named only where the DNA matches it firmly. The size entry is marked missing in some rows and otherwise reads once, few, many or a size class.

CDR3	DNA	V	J	size	D
CASSLVGRQYF	TGCGCCAGCAGCTTGGTCGGACGGCAGTACTTC	TRBV5-1	TRBJ2-4	-	-
CASSLRLAGGPTYNEQYF	TGTGCCAGCAGTTTGAGACTAGCGGGAGGGCCCACCTACAATGAGCAGTACTTC	TRBV12-3/TRBV12-4	TRBJ2-5	-	TRBD2
CSVASGVLEETQYF	TGCAGCGTTGCTAGCGGGGTCCTCGAAGAGACCCAGTACTTC	TRBV29-1	TRBJ2-5	few	TRBD2
CSVAASNEQFF	TGCAGCGTTGCAGCAAGCAATGAGCAGTTCTTC	TRBV29-1	TRBJ2-1	-	-
CASSLAPSTNEQFF	TGTGCCAGCAGCTTAGCCCCTAGTACCAATGAGCAGTTCTTC	TRBV11-2	TRBJ2-1	-	-
CASSSLAGGSSSYNEQFF	TGTGCCAGCAGCTCACTAGCGGGGGGTTCCTCCTCCTACAATGAGCAGTTCTTC	TRBV11-2	TRBJ2-1	few	TRBD2
CASSQAAAYNEQFF	TGTGCCAGCAGCCAAGCGGCGGCCTACAATGAGCAGTTCTTC	TRBV3-1	TRBJ2-1	few	-
CASSPPGPVYEQYF	TGCGCCAGCAGCCCCCCGGGACCCGTCTACGAGCAGTACTTC	TRBV5-1	TRBJ2-7	-	-
CASSEVVAAGRAKNIQYF	TGTGCCAGCAGTGAAGTAGTCGCGGCAGGGAGGGCCAAAAACATTCAGTACTTC	TRBV6-1	TRBJ2-4	few	-
CASSQDRGGYNEAFF	TGTGCCAGCAGCCAAGATCGGGGAGGGTATAATGAAGCTTTCTTT	TRBV4-2	TRBJ1-1	few	-
CASRILGQGNGYTF	TGTGCCAGCAGGATCCTGGGACAGGGGAATGGCTACACCTTC	TRBV12-3/TRBV12-4	TRBJ1-2	many	TRBD1
CASSSRFGPTGSVPNSPLHF	TGTGCCAGCAGTTCAAGGTTTGGTCCAACGGGCTCCGTGCCCAATTCACCCCTCCACTTT	TRBV27	TRBJ1-6	few	-
CSASALGEDGNQPQHF	TGCAGTGCTAGCGCTCTCGGGGAGGACGGGAATCAGCCCCAGCATTTT	TRBV20-1	TRBJ1-5	-	-
CASSQSGLAGGSYNEQYF	TGTGCCAGCAGCCAATCCGGACTAGCGGGAGGATCCTACAATGAGCAGTACTTC	TRBV14	TRBJ2-7	-	TRBD2
CSASRTVGPQHF	TGCAGTGCTTCCAGGACTGTAGGCCCCCAGCATTTT	TRBV20-1	TRBJ1-5	-	-
CASSLLVMASTDTQYF	TGTGCCAGCAGCCTCCTGGTAATGGCGAGCACAGATACGCAGTATTTT	TRBV6-2/TRBV6-3	TRBJ2-3	once	-
CASGATRRYTGELFF	TGTGCCAGCGGAGCTACCCGACGGTACACCGGGGAGCTGTTTTTT	TRBV3-1	TRBJ2-2	-	-
CASSIGRQPQHF	TGTGCCAGTAGTATTGGACGTCAGCCCCAGCATTTT	TRBV19	TRBJ1-5	-	-
CASSQPSRGNEQYF	TGCGCCAGCAGCCAACCGTCAAGGGGCAACGAGCAGTACTTC	TRBV4-1	TRBJ2-7	few	-
CAISESTGFEPVRQPQHF	TGTGCCATCAGTGAGTCGACAGGGTTTGAGCCAGTGCGTCAGCCCCAGCATTTT	TRBV10-3	TRBJ1-5	-	TRBD1
CSAPLGWVPAGQKNIQYF	TGCAGTGCTCCCTTAGGGTGGGTCCCAGCGGGACAAAAAAACATTCAGTACTTC	TRBV20-1	TRBJ2-4	few	-
CATSDFQASAHNEQLF	TGTGCCACCAGTGATTTTCAGGCTAGCGCTCACAATGAGCAGTTGTTC	TRBV24-1	TRBJ2-1	-	-
CASSLIWNTGELFF	TGTGCCAGCAGCTTAATCTGGAACACCGGGGAGCTGTTTTTT	TRBV7-2	TRBJ2-2	-	-
CASSLWVSGGPPLNSYNEQYF	TGTGCCAGCAGTTTATGGGTTTCTGGCGGACCTCCTCTAAACTCCTACAATGAGCAGTACTTC	TRBV27	TRBJ2-5	-	-
CASSQRGGWGPPSSYEQYF	TGTGCCAGCAGCCAAAGGGGCGGGTGGGGGCCCCCCTCCTCCTACGAGCAGTACTTC	TRBV3-1	TRBJ2-7	-	-
CASSLVGQGSGGELFF	TGCGCCAGCAGCTTGGTGGGACAGGGGTCTGGCGGGGAGCTGTTTTTT	TRBV5-1	TRBJ2-2	-	TRBD1
CASFGQGYNSPLHF	TGTGCCAGCTTCGGACAGGGCTATAATTCACCCCTCCACTTT	TRBV6-6	TRBJ1-6	few	TRBD1